A selection of T cell receptor beta chains follows, all from one sample in a study of identical twins. TCRdb analysed the 5' RACE reads with MiXCR anew, one entry per CDR3 protein. The data show hundreds of thousands of distinct CDR3 sequences, with approximately 13% seen just once and around 1.6% held by the top ten. These records were also assigned to another study, of yellow fever vaccine responses in identical twins.

The specimen sequenced was PBMCs. The receptors were gathered from a young woman in good health. Each CDR3 is given with its conserved first and last residue. Each record gives: V gene, J gene, clone size, D gene, CDR3 protein, CDR3 DNA. The D gene is left open where the match is weak. Rows may omit the clone size; those that give it use once, few, many or a size class.

TRBV6-1	TRBJ2-3	-	-	CASSPHWSSGTDTQYF	TGTGCCAGCAGTCCACACTGGAGCAGTGGGACAGATACGCAGTATTTT
TRBV2	TRBJ1-1	many	TRBD1	CASSETGTEAFF	TGTGCCAGCAGCGAGACAGGGACTGAAGCTTTCTTT
TRBV27	TRBJ1-1	few	-	CASKVSPLNSEAFF	TGTGCCAGCAAGGTCTCCCCTCTAAATTCGGAAGCTTTCTTT
TRBV5-1	TRBJ2-7	many	TRBD1	CASSTTTGSYEQYF	TGCGCCAGCAGCACCACGACAGGGTCCTACGAGCAGTACTTC
TRBV24-1	TRBJ2-5	few	-	CATSDTFGGETQYF	TGTGCCACCAGTGACACGTTTGGGGGAGAGACCCAGTACTTC
TRBV7-9	TRBJ2-2	-	TRBD2	CASSLAGGEPTGELFF	TGTGCCAGCAGCTTAGCTGGGGGGGAGCCCACCGGGGAGCTGTTTTTT
TRBV6-2/TRBV6-3	TRBJ2-5	few	TRBD2	CASRPALAGVKETQYF	TGTGCCAGCAGGCCTGCCTTGGCGGGAGTGAAGGAGACCCAGTACTTC
TRBV4-2	TRBJ2-1	-	-	CASSQDWSNEQFF	TGTGCCAGCAGCCAAGATTGGAGCAATGAGCAGTTCTTC
TRBV4-1	TRBJ1-1	few	-	CASSQGAGITEAFF	TGCGCCAGCAGCCAAGGGGCAGGGATCACTGAAGCTTTCTTT
TRBV12-3/TRBV12-4	TRBJ2-5	-	-	CASSQDRMPLETQYF	TGTGCCAGCAGTCAGGACAGAATGCCCTTAGAGACCCAGTACTTC
TRBV7-9	TRBJ2-5	-	TRBD1	CASSWGTGGVFQETQYF	TGTGCCAGCAGCTGGGGAACAGGGGGCGTATTCCAAGAGACCCAGTACTTC
TRBV29-1	TRBJ2-1	few	-	CSVKSSYNEQFF	TGCAGCGTTAAGAGCTCCTACAATGAGCAGTTCTTC
TRBV28	TRBJ1-6	few	-	CASNRGSPLHF	TGTGCCAGCAACCGGGGGTCACCCCTCCACTTT
TRBV20-1	TRBJ2-7	-	TRBD2	CSATPGIAGFYEQYF	TGCAGTGCTACCCCGGGGATAGCGGGATTTTACGAGCAGTACTTC
TRBV11-2	TRBJ2-1	few	TRBD2	CASSLVMNSGSLVYEQFF	TGTGCCAGCAGCTTAGTGATGAATAGCGGGAGCCTAGTGTATGAGCAGTTCTTC
TRBV4-1	TRBJ2-3	-	TRBD2	CASSQVVGLAGRTDTQYF	TGCGCCAGCAGCCAAGTGGTCGGACTAGCGGGTCGCACAGATACGCAGTATTTT
TRBV6-2/TRBV6-3	TRBJ1-5	-	-	CASSYSGPTSNQPQHF	TGTGCCAGCAGTTACTCAGGGCCGACTAGCAATCAGCCCCAGCATTTT
TRBV10-3	TRBJ2-2	many	-	CATMNTGELFF	TGTGCCACCATGAACACCGGGGAGCTGTTTTTT
TRBV6-5	TRBJ2-1	few	-	CASSYSLFNEQFF	TGTGCCAGCAGTTACTCGCTTTTCAATGAGCAGTTCTTC
TRBV28	TRBJ2-5	few	TRBD2	CASSSLTSGKETQYF	TGTGCCAGCAGTTCCTTGACTAGCGGGAAAGAGACCCAGTACTTC
TRBV12-5	TRBJ2-1	-	TRBD2	CASGLAGKESGRFDEQFF	TGTGCTAGTGGTTTGGCGGGAAAGGAAAGCGGGAGGTTTGATGAGCAGTTCTTC
TRBV12-3/TRBV12-4	TRBJ2-1	-	-	CASSPNAAHEQFF	TGTGCCAGCAGTCCCAACGCAGCGCATGAGCAGTTCTTC
TRBV12-3/TRBV12-4	TRBJ2-5	few	TRBD2	CASSLASGRGGSEETQYF	TGTGCCAGCAGTTTGGCTAGCGGCCGAGGAGGGTCGGAGGAGACCCAGTACTTC
TRBV12-3/TRBV12-4	TRBJ2-1	-	TRBD2	CASSSNSGGAYNEQFF	TGTGCCAGCAGCTCCAATAGCGGGGGGGCCTACAATGAGCAGTTCTTC
TRBV7-2	TRBJ2-3	-	-	CASSLPGARDTQYF	TGTGCCAGCAGCTTACCAGGGGCGAGAGATACGCAGTATTTT
TRBV3-1	TRBJ1-6	-	-	CASSDVNSPLHF	TGTGCCAGCAGCGATGTTAATTCACCCCTCCACTTT
TRBV27	TRBJ1-1	few	-	CASMRPLGTEAFF	TGTGCCAGCATGAGACCGTTGGGCACTGAAGCTTTCTTT
TRBV20-1	TRBJ1-1	few	-	CSARGNWVAMNTEAFF	TGCAGTGCTAGAGGAAATTGGGTAGCCATGAACACTGAAGCTTTCTTT
TRBV6-2/TRBV6-3	TRBJ2-4	-	TRBD2	CASKMTSGSFYAKNIQYF	TGTGCCAGCAAAATGACTAGCGGGTCCTTCTATGCCAAAAACATTCAGTACTTC